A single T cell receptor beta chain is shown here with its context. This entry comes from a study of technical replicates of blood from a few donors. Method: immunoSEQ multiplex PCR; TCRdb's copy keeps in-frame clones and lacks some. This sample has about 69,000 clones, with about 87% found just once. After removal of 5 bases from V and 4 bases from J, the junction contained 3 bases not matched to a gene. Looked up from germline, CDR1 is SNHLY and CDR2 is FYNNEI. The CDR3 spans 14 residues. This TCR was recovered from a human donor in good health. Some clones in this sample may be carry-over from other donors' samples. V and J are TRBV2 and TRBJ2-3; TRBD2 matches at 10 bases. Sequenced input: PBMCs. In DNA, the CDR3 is TGTGCCAGCAGTCTAGGACTAGCGGCAGATACGCAGTATTTT. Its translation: CASSLGLAADTQYF. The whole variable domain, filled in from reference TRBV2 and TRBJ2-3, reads EPEVTQTPSHQVTQMGQEVILRCVPISNHLYFYWYRQILGQKVEFLVSFYNNEISEKSEIFDDQFSVERPDGSNFTLKIRSTKLEDSAMYFCASSLGLAADTQYFGPGTRLTVL.